These 11 T cell receptor beta chains originate from one sample sequenced in a study of Tregs in tolerant kidney transplant recipients. Here immunoSEQ multiplex PCR was the method, and the copy in TCRdb shows in-frame clones only, minus some. The sample shows just under 65,000 clones, under 98% of them seen only once. Specimen: Tregs from blood, collected before the transplant. The receptor source for this set is a human donor who received a combined kidney and bone marrow transplant.

This sequence joins TRBV10-3 and TRBJ2-2; D gene uncertain. CDR3 length equals 11 residues. Deletions cut 4 bases from V and 6 bases from J, with 3 bases between. CDR1 and CDR2 from the germline V gene are ENHRY and SYGVKD. The CDR3 loop reads CAISAAGELFF. CDR3 coding DNA: TGTGCCATCAGTGCCGCCGGGGAGCTGTTTTTT.

V usage is TRBV5-1 and J usage is TRBJ2-5; D might be TRBD1 (6 bases). With 3 bases removed from V and 4 bases from J, the gap between germline ends came to 10 bases. The CDR3 spans 13 residues. Germline lookup yields CDR1 SGHRS and CDR2 YFSETQ. CDR3 bases: TGCGCCAGCAGCTCCCAGGGGCGAGAGACCCAGTACTTC. This sequence encodes CASSSQGRETQYF.

V usage is TRBV29-1 and J usage is TRBJ1-1; the match to TRBD1 covers 7 bases. The trim removed 5 bases at V and 4 bases at J, leaving 7 bases unmatched. CDR1 is SQVTM and CDR2 is ANQGSEA in the germline V gene. This CDR3 has 13 amino acids. The CDR3 nucleotides read TGCAGCGTTCCTAGGGGGCAGGGCACTGAAGCTTTCTTT. Its translation: CSVPRGQGTEAFF. The complete variable domain, with remaining parts taken from reference TRBV29-1 and TRBJ1-1, reads SAVISQKPSRDICQRGTSLTIQCQVDSQVTMMFWYRQQPGQSLTLIATANQGSEATYESGFVIDKFPISRPNLTFSTLTVSNMSPEDSSIYLCSVPRGQGTEAFFGQGTRLTVV.

CDR3 in amino acids: CASSLDRGTEAFF. The CDR3 DNA is TGTGCCAGCAGCCTTGACAGGGGCACTGAAGCTTTCTTT. V and J are TRBV5-4 and TRBJ1-1; 8 positions agree with TRBD1. With V trimmed by 4 bases and J by 4 bases, 3 bases remained unmatched. The CDR3 sequence is 13 residues long. Germline V gene data show CDR1 as SGHNT and CDR2 as YYREEE (reference sequence).

The rearrangement links TRBV7-2 to TRBJ2-1; 7 bases align to TRBD2. CDR3 length: 16 amino acids. The germline CDR1 and CDR2 sequences are SGHTA and FQGNSA. V lost 1 base to trimming and J lost 2 bases; unmatched junction nucleotides: 5. CDR3 sequence: CASSLVPSGTYNEQFF. The CDR3 DNA is TGTGCCAGCAGCTTAGTGCCTAGCGGAACCTACAATGAGCAGTTCTTC. The whole variable domain, filled in from reference TRBV7-2 and TRBJ2-1, reads GAGVSQSPSNKVTEKGKDVELRCDPISGHTALYWYRQSLGQGLEFLIYFQGNSAPDKSGLPSDRFSAERTGGSVSTLTIQRTQQEDSAVYLCASSLVPSGTYNEQFFGPGTRLTVL.

This chain links TRBV7-2 with TRBJ2-7; 9 nucleotides align to TRBD2. V dropped 2 bases and J dropped 4; count of bases not matched to a gene: 6. This CDR3 contains 15 residues. CDR1 and CDR2 (germline): SGHTA, FQGNSA. In DNA, the CDR3 is TGTGCCAGCAGCTTAAAGGGCGGGGGGGCGTACGAGCAGTACTTC. It translates to CASSLKGGGAYEQYF.

This chain joins TRBV15 and TRBJ2-3; TRBD2 agrees at 7 bases. Germline V gene lookup returns CDR1 LNHNV and CDR2 YYDKDF (reference sequence). CDR3 length: 16 amino acids. V shed 0 bases, J shed 5 bases, and the junction held 8 bases outside the gene matches. The CDR3 protein is CATSRERLAALDTQYF. For the CDR3, the DNA is TGTGCCACCAGCAGAGAACGACTAGCAGCATTAGATACGCAGTATTTT.

Concerning this clone: Other DNA sequences of this sample code for an identical CDR3. CDR3 sequence: CASSVSSGANVLTF. CDR3 in DNA: TGTGCCAGCAGCGTCAGCTCTGGGGCCAACGTCCTGACTTTC. This chain uses TRBV9 with TRBJ2-6; no firm D call. The CDR3 spans 14 residues. The V end was cut by 2 bases, the J end by 0 bases, with 3 bases between. The germline gives CDR1 SGDLS, CDR2 YYNGEE.

The chain combines TRBV5-1 with TRBJ2-3; a weak D match, TRBD2 (5 bases). CDR3 length equals 15 residues. In germline, CDR1 is SGHRS, CDR2 YFSETQ. Deletions cut 4 bases from V and 0 bases from J, with 12 bases between. CDR3 protein: CASSRWTQSTDTQYF. CDR3 coding DNA: TGCGCCAGCAGCCGATGGACTCAAAGCACAGATACGCAGTATTTT.

The chain is built from TRBV7-9 and TRBJ1-2, with no clear D. The CDR3 is made up of 12 amino acids. V dropped 5 bases and J dropped 5 bases, with 9 bases sitting between them. Germline assignment: CDR1 SEHNR and CDR2 FQNEAQ (reference sequence). The CDR3 reads CASSVERYGYTF. CDR3 DNA: TGTGCCAGCAGCGTGGAGAGGTATGGCTACACCTTC. Based on the CDR3 plus reference TRBV7-9 and TRBJ1-2, the full variable domain is DTGVSQNPRHKITKRGQNVTFRCDPISEHNRLYWYRQTLGQGPEFLTYFQNEAQLEKSRLLSDRFSAERPKGSFSTLEIQRTEQGDSAMYLCASSVERYGYTFGSGTRLTVV.

The J gene is TRBJ1-2, the V gene TRBV19; possible D gene TRBD1, 6 bases. The CDR3 contains 13 residues. Per germline, CDR1 LNHDA and CDR2 SQIVND (reference sequence). V gave up 6 bases and J gave up 8 bases, with 16 bases separating them. CDR3 region: CASRTGTSGGYTF. CDR3 coding DNA: TGTGCCAGTAGGACCGGGACATCGGGAGGCTACACCTTC.